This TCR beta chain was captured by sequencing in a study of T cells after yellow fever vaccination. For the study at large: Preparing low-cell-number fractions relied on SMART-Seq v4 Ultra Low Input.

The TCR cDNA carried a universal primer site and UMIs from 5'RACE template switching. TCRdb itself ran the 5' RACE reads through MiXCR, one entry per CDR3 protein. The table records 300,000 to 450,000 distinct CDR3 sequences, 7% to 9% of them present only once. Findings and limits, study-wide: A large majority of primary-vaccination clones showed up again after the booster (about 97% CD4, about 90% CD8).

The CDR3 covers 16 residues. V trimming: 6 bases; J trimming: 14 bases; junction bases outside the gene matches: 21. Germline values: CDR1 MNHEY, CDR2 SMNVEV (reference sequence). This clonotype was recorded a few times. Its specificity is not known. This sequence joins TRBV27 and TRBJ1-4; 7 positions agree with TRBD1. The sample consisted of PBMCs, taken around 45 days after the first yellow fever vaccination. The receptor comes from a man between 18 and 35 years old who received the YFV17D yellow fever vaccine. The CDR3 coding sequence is TGTGCCAGCAGGCGGTATTCTAGGGACAGCATTAATCCCCTGTTTTTT. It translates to CASRRYSRDSINPLFF.